This T cell receptor (beta chain) was recorded in a study of T cell repertoires in cytomegalovirus infection (dated by TCRdb to between 2019 and 2020). Concerning the study at large: Because public TCR beta signatures pointed to carriage of CMV infection together with the matching HLA type, the HLA type of each donor mattered for the analysis. Here is what the overall study found, with its caveats: Carriers of CMV infection plus the relevant HLA type were discriminated by the cumulative frequency of public TCR beta family members in the study cohort and in an independent roughly 400-donor cohort. In the ex vivo response, HLA-C-restricted CMV-specific TCR beta clonotypes were dominant, and in two of eight donors the single most frequent clonotype came from this HLA-C-restricted group.

This clonotype was detected a few times. Its antigen remains unidentified. Base quality data are lacking; no much larger clone is found one base away. Sequencing used an Illumina HiSeq 1500. TCRdb ran its own pipeline on the public reads, namely fastp trimming at Q25 and MiXCR clone calling, and kept in-frame beta chains. Entries are consolidated by CDR3 protein sequence, retaining the most common genes and DNA. This sample has about 360,000 distinct CDR3 sequences in its table, and about a sixth of those were observed once. Around 9.3% of the sample belongs to the ten largest clones. The CDR3 contains 14 residues, cysteine and phenylalanine counted. Kept here is only the CDR3 DNA, which spans 42 bases and is read in frame from base 1. The germline V gene (reference sequence) gives CDR1 as LNHNV and CDR2 as YYDKDF. Trimming costs V 5 bases and J 7 bases, and their ends lie 14 bases apart.

The sequencing sample was made of PBMCs. Recombination linked TRBV15 to TRBJ2-2; confidence is insufficient to name the D gene. The clonotype was recovered from a human donor in good health (CMV status not recorded). Some clones in this sample may be carry-over from other donors' samples. The bases read TGTGCCACCAGCGCCCAGAATTCTGGCGGGGAGCTGTTTTTT. It specifies CATSAQNSGGELFF.